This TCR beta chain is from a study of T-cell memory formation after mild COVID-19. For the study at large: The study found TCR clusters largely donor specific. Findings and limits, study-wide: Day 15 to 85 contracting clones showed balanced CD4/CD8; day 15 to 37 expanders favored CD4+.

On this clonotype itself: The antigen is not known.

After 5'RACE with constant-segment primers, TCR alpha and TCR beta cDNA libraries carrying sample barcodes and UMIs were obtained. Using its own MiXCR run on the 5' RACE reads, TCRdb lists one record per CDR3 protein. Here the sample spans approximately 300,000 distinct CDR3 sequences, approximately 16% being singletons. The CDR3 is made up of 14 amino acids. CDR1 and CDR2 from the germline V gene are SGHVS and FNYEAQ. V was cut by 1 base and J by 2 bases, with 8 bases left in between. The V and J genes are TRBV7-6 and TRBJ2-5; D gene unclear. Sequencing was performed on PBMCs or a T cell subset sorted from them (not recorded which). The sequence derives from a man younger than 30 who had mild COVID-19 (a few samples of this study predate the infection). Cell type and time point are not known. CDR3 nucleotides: TGTGCCAGCAGCTTAGTTCTCCTTCAAGAGACCCAGTACTTC. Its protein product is CASSLVLLQETQYF.